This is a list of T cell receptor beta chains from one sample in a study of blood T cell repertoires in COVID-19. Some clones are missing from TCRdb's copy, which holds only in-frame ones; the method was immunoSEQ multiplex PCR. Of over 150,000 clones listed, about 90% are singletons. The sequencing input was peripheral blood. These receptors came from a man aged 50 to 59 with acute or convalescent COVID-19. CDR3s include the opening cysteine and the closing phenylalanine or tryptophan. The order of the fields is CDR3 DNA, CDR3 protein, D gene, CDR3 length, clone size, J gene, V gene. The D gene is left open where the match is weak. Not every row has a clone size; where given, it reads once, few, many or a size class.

cdr3_nt: TGCAGCGTTTCCGCGGGTGCGGGCACCGGGGAGCTGTTTTTT
cdr3_aa: CSVSAGAGTGELFF
d_call: NA
cdr3_length: 14
clone_size: NA
j_call: TRBJ2-2
v_call: TRBV29-1

cdr3_nt: TGTGCCAGTAGTGCAGGGGATGCAACTAATGAAAAACTGTTTTTT
cdr3_aa: CASSAGDATNEKLFF
d_call: NA
cdr3_length: 15
clone_size: NA
j_call: TRBJ1-4
v_call: TRBV19

cdr3_nt: TGTGCCTGGAGTGAGGTAGGCAGGCCGCTTGAAGCTTTCTTT
cdr3_aa: CAWSEVGRPLEAFF
d_call: NA
cdr3_length: 14
clone_size: NA
j_call: TRBJ1-1
v_call: TRBV30

cdr3_nt: TGTGCCAGCAGTGAGGGGAGGGTTGGTTCACCCCTCCACTTT
cdr3_aa: CASSEGRVGSPLHF
d_call: NA
cdr3_length: 14
clone_size: NA
j_call: TRBJ1-6
v_call: TRBV2

cdr3_nt: TGCGCCAGCAGCCTAGGGGGAGACCTAAACACCGGGGAGCTGTTTTTT
cdr3_aa: CASSLGGDLNTGELFF
d_call: NA
cdr3_length: 16
clone_size: NA
j_call: TRBJ2-2
v_call: TRBV4-3

cdr3_nt: TGTGCCAGCAGTGGGACAGGGAGGAGTGAAAAACTGTTTTTT
cdr3_aa: CASSGTGRSEKLFF
d_call: TRBD1
cdr3_length: 14
clone_size: NA
j_call: TRBJ1-4
v_call: TRBV25-1

cdr3_nt: TGTGCCAGCAGTTACGGGACAGGGGTAACCGGGGAGCTGTTTTTT
cdr3_aa: CASSYGTGVTGELFF
d_call: TRBD1
cdr3_length: 15
clone_size: NA
j_call: TRBJ2-2
v_call: TRBV6-6

cdr3_nt: TGTGCCAGCAGCAGACCCGGGACAGTAAACAATGAGCAGTTCTTC
cdr3_aa: CASSRPGTVNNEQFF
d_call: TRBD1
cdr3_length: 15
clone_size: NA
j_call: TRBJ2-1
v_call: TRBV28

cdr3_nt: TGTGCCAGCAGTCTGATCGACAGGGGGCGTGGGAGCACCGGGGAGCTGTTTTTT
cdr3_aa: CASSLIDRGRGSTGELFF
d_call: TRBD1
cdr3_length: 18
clone_size: NA
j_call: TRBJ2-2
v_call: TRBV27

cdr3_nt: TGCGCCAGCAGCTTGAGGGGGGGACTAGGGTCCTACAATGAGCAGTTCTTC
cdr3_aa: CASSLRGGLGSYNEQFF
d_call: TRBD2
cdr3_length: 17
clone_size: NA
j_call: TRBJ2-1
v_call: TRBV5-1

cdr3_nt: TGCGCCAGCAGCCAAGGGACAGGAAATAGCAATCAGCCCCAGCATTTT
cdr3_aa: CASSQGTGNSNQPQHF
d_call: TRBD1
cdr3_length: 16
clone_size: NA
j_call: TRBJ1-5
v_call: TRBV4-1

cdr3_nt: TGCGCCAGCAGCTGGGGACTAGCGGTTTCAGATACGCAGTATTTT
cdr3_aa: CASSWGLAVSDTQYF
d_call: TRBD2
cdr3_length: 15
clone_size: NA
j_call: TRBJ2-3
v_call: TRBV5-1

cdr3_nt: TGTGCCAGCAGCTTAGTGGCCGGCAGGGGGTCCTACGAGCAGTACTTC
cdr3_aa: CASSLVAGRGSYEQYF
d_call: TRBD1
cdr3_length: 16
clone_size: NA
j_call: TRBJ2-7
v_call: TRBV7-9

cdr3_nt: TGTGCCACCAGCAGAGATTGGGACAGGGGGGATACTGAAGCTTTCTTT
cdr3_aa: CATSRDWDRGDTEAFF
d_call: TRBD1
cdr3_length: 16
clone_size: NA
j_call: TRBJ1-1
v_call: TRBV15

cdr3_nt: TGCGCCAGCAGCTTGGTCGCGGTTGAACAAGAGACCCAGTACTTC
cdr3_aa: CASSLVAVEQETQYF
d_call: NA
cdr3_length: 15
clone_size: NA
j_call: TRBJ2-5
v_call: TRBV5-1

cdr3_nt: TGTGCCAGCTCACCAGGGGCCGACAGGGCCAACACTGAAGCTTTCTTT
cdr3_aa: CASSPGADRANTEAFF
d_call: TRBD1
cdr3_length: 16
clone_size: NA
j_call: TRBJ1-1
v_call: TRBV18

cdr3_nt: TGTGCCAGCAGTTACACAGGGGGCGGAAACACCATATATTTT
cdr3_aa: CASSYTGGGNTIYF
d_call: TRBD1
cdr3_length: 14
clone_size: NA
j_call: TRBJ1-3
v_call: TRBV28

cdr3_nt: TGTGCCAGCAGCCGGGACAGGGGATGGTTCGCCCAGTACTTC
cdr3_aa: CASSRDRGWFAQYF
d_call: TRBD1
cdr3_length: 14
clone_size: NA
j_call: TRBJ2-5
v_call: TRBV28

cdr3_nt: TGCGCCAGCAGCTCGGGACAGGGAACTGAAGCTTTCTTT
cdr3_aa: CASSSGQGTEAFF
d_call: TRBD1
cdr3_length: 13
clone_size: NA
j_call: TRBJ1-1
v_call: TRBV5-1

cdr3_nt: TGTGCCAGCAGTTTAGGGCTAGCGGGCCACTACGAGCAGTACTTC
cdr3_aa: CASSLGLAGHYEQYF
d_call: TRBD2
cdr3_length: 15
clone_size: NA
j_call: TRBJ2-7
v_call: TRBV27

cdr3_nt: TGTGCCAGCAGCGTAGGGGGACAGGCTTCCTACGAGCAGTACTTC
cdr3_aa: CASSVGGQASYEQYF
d_call: TRBD1
cdr3_length: 15
clone_size: NA
j_call: TRBJ2-7
v_call: TRBV9

cdr3_nt: TGTGCCAGCAGCTCTAGCGGGAGGAGCTCCTACGAGCAGTACTTC
cdr3_aa: CASSSSGRSSYEQYF
d_call: TRBD2
cdr3_length: 15
clone_size: NA
j_call: TRBJ2-7
v_call: TRBV7-9

cdr3_nt: TGTGCCAGCAGCTCCGGGACAGGGTATTCACCCCTCCACTTT
cdr3_aa: CASSSGTGYSPLHF
d_call: TRBD1
cdr3_length: 14
clone_size: NA
j_call: TRBJ1-6
v_call: TRBV28

cdr3_nt: TGTGCCACCAGCAGCGGGGGGAGCGGCACTGAAGCTTTCTTT
cdr3_aa: CATSSGGSGTEAFF
d_call: NA
cdr3_length: 14
clone_size: once
j_call: TRBJ1-1
v_call: TRBV15

cdr3_nt: TGTGCCAGCAGCTTTACAGGTAACAGCAATCAGCCCCAGCATTTT
cdr3_aa: CASSFTGNSNQPQHF
d_call: NA
cdr3_length: 15
clone_size: NA
j_call: TRBJ1-5
v_call: TRBV7-2

cdr3_nt: TGTGCCAGCAGAGGACAAAACTATGGCTACACCTTC
cdr3_aa: CASRGQNYGYTF
d_call: NA
cdr3_length: 12
clone_size: NA
j_call: TRBJ1-2
v_call: TRBV7-2

cdr3_nt: TGTGCCAGCAGCTTAAACAGGCTCGGGGACAGAAGCACAGATACGCAGTATTTT
cdr3_aa: CASSLNRLGDRSTDTQYF
d_call: TRBD1
cdr3_length: 18
clone_size: NA
j_call: TRBJ2-3
v_call: TRBV28

cdr3_nt: TGCGCCAGCAGCGTCGGACAGGGTACGGAAGCTTTCTTT
cdr3_aa: CASSVGQGTEAFF
d_call: TRBD1
cdr3_length: 13
clone_size: NA
j_call: TRBJ1-1
v_call: TRBV5-1

cdr3_nt: TGTGCCAGCAGCCAGGGACAGATAGTCGGCGAGCAGTACTTC
cdr3_aa: CASSQGQIVGEQYF
d_call: TRBD1
cdr3_length: 14
clone_size: NA
j_call: TRBJ2-7
v_call: TRBV6-5

cdr3_nt: TGTGCCAGTAGTCTGCTAAGGGACAGGGGAGACTATGGCTACACCTTC
cdr3_aa: CASSLLRDRGDYGYTF
d_call: TRBD1
cdr3_length: 16
clone_size: NA
j_call: TRBJ1-2
v_call: TRBV19

cdr3_nt: TGTGCCAGCAGCCACTACGACAGAAATCAGCCCCAGCATTTT
cdr3_aa: CASSHYDRNQPQHF
d_call: NA
cdr3_length: 14
clone_size: once
j_call: TRBJ1-5
v_call: TRBV4-2

cdr3_nt: TGTGCCAGCAGCTTCCGGGGGGGGGCGTACCAAGAGACCCAGTACTTC
cdr3_aa: CASSFRGGAYQETQYF
d_call: TRBD2
cdr3_length: 16
clone_size: NA
j_call: TRBJ2-5
v_call: TRBV5-8

cdr3_nt: TGTGCCAGCAGTTACTCGGCAGAAATGAACACTGAAGCTTTCTTT
cdr3_aa: CASSYSAEMNTEAFF
d_call: NA
cdr3_length: 15
clone_size: NA
j_call: TRBJ1-1
v_call: TRBV6-5

cdr3_nt: TGTGCCAGCAGCAACCCGGGACTGCAGTTCTTC
cdr3_aa: CASSNPGLQFF
d_call: NA
cdr3_length: 11
clone_size: NA
j_call: TRBJ2-1
v_call: TRBV7-9

cdr3_nt: TGTGCCAGCAGCGATCTCGGGAATGGCAATCAGCCCCAGCATTTT
cdr3_aa: CASSDLGNGNQPQHF
d_call: NA
cdr3_length: 15
clone_size: NA
j_call: TRBJ1-5
v_call: TRBV28

cdr3_nt: TGTGCCAGCAGCTTGGTATTCGCGGATGAGCAGTTCTTC
cdr3_aa: CASSLVFADEQFF
d_call: NA
cdr3_length: 13
clone_size: NA
j_call: TRBJ2-1
v_call: TRBV5-4

cdr3_nt: TGTGCCAGCAGTTTGTGGGGGGGGAGTGTAGATCAGCCCCAGCATTTT
cdr3_aa: CASSLWGGSVDQPQHF
d_call: NA
cdr3_length: 16
clone_size: NA
j_call: TRBJ1-5
v_call: TRBV28

cdr3_nt: TGTGCCAGCAGTTCGACAGGGGGGAGTTATGGCTACACCTTC
cdr3_aa: CASSSTGGSYGYTF
d_call: TRBD1
cdr3_length: 14
clone_size: once
j_call: TRBJ1-2
v_call: TRBV28

cdr3_nt: TGTGCCTCCGGGACTAACTACGAGCAGTACTTC
cdr3_aa: CASGTNYEQYF
d_call: TRBD2
cdr3_length: 11
clone_size: NA
j_call: TRBJ2-7
v_call: TRBV6-5

cdr3_nt: TGCAGCGTTGAAGACCGGGACAGGGGGTATGGCTACACCTTC
cdr3_aa: CSVEDRDRGYGYTF
d_call: TRBD1
cdr3_length: 14
clone_size: NA
j_call: TRBJ1-2
v_call: TRBV29-1

cdr3_nt: TGCGCCAGCAGCTTGGTCGGCCAGGGGGCCTCTCCCCTCCACTTT
cdr3_aa: CASSLVGQGASPLHF
d_call: TRBD1
cdr3_length: 15
clone_size: NA
j_call: TRBJ1-6
v_call: TRBV5-1

cdr3_nt: TGCGCCAGCAGCTTCGGGACAGGGGGGCAAAATTTTAACACCGGGGAGCTGTTTTTT
cdr3_aa: CASSFGTGGQNFNTGELFF
d_call: TRBD1
cdr3_length: 19
clone_size: NA
j_call: TRBJ2-2
v_call: TRBV5-1

cdr3_nt: TGTGCCAGCAGTGACCGGGTCAGGGCAGGATGGAATTCACCCCTCCACTTT
cdr3_aa: CASSDRVRAGWNSPLHF
d_call: NA
cdr3_length: 17
clone_size: NA
j_call: TRBJ1-6
v_call: TRBV6-1

cdr3_nt: TGCAGCGTTGCGTCCCTCCCCCATCAGGGGTTTATGGGCTACACCTTC
cdr3_aa: CSVASLPHQGFMGYTF
d_call: NA
cdr3_length: 16
clone_size: NA
j_call: TRBJ1-2
v_call: TRBV29-1

cdr3_nt: TGCGCCAGCAGCCAGCAAACCCGGCCGGGACAGGGCGGCGGCTACACCTTC
cdr3_aa: CASSQQTRPGQGGGYTF
d_call: TRBD1
cdr3_length: 17
clone_size: NA
j_call: TRBJ1-2
v_call: TRBV4-1

cdr3_nt: TGTGCCACCAGCAAGCGGGACAGGGTGGGGGAAAAACTGTTTTTT
cdr3_aa: CATSKRDRVGEKLFF
d_call: TRBD1
cdr3_length: 15
clone_size: NA
j_call: TRBJ1-4
v_call: TRBV15